This T cell receptor beta chain was captured in a study of cytomegalovirus exposure and HLA in healthy donors. Broader study findings: TRBV6-2, TRBV6-3 and some other V segments were unresolvable in 87-base-pair reads.

Germline V gene lookup returns CDR1 KGHSH and CDR2 LQKENI. Between the trimmed V and J ends, which lost 4 bases and 1 base, there was a span of 10 bases. CDR3 length: 14 residues. With 60 Vbeta and 13 Jbeta primers, the PCR was carried out. Profiling relied on immunoSEQ multiplex PCR, and the TCRdb table lists in-frame clones only, not all of them. The repertoire includes about 150,000 clones, roughly three quarters of them detected once, and 10% to 15% sits in the top ten. Turning to this clone: Its matching antigen is unknown.

Material for sequencing was PBMCs. The V call is TRBV18, the J call TRBJ1-2; possible D gene TRBD1, 6 bases. The sequence was obtained from a man younger than 40 in good health and CMV-seropositive. Written as DNA, the CDR3 is TGTGCCAGCTCACACGGACAGATTAACTATGGCTACACCTTC. Translating gives CASSHGQINYGYTF.